This TCR beta chain was recovered during a study of T-cell memory formation after mild COVID-19. Background on the study: Largely donor-specific sequence clusters came from a couple of donors. Overall study results and limits: Researchers found some responding clones in pre-infection memory, a sign that cross-reactive memory joined.

Using its own MiXCR run on the 5' RACE reads, TCRdb lists one record per CDR3 protein. The sample includes approximately 490,000 distinct CDR3 sequences, roughly 22% of them seen just once. The CDR3 length is 13 residues. Germline assignment: CDR1 DFQATT and CDR2 SNEGSKA (reference sequence). After removal of 3 bases from V and 7 bases from J, the junction contained 3 bases not matched to a gene. This clonotype was observed a few times. Its antigen remains unknown. Sample: PBMCs or a T cell subset sorted from them (not recorded which). This sequence was found in an adult woman who had mild COVID-19 (a few samples of this study predate the infection). Cell type and time point are not known. V and J are TRBV20-1 and TRBJ2-2, with 9 bases lining up with TRBD1. The CDR3 DNA reads as TGCAGTGCTAGTCGACAGGGGGTCGGGGAGCTGTTTTTT. It is translated as CSASRQGVGELFF.